Listed below are T cell receptor beta chains from one sample, sequenced in a study of T cells in Graves' hyperthyroidism and ophthalmopathy. TCRdb ran MiXCR on the multiplex PCR reads and lists one entry per CDR3 protein. The sample lists about 700,000 distinct CDR3 sequences; 14% were seen once. The material sequenced was blood. Receptor source: a woman between 18 and 30 years old with Graves' hyperthyroidism. Both conserved end residues are part of each CDR3. Fields, in order: J gene, D gene, clone size, CDR3 length, V gene, CDR3 protein, CDR3 DNA. The D gene is left open where the match is weak. Size tells how often a clone was seen (once, few, many) or the class of an expanded clone, and some rows leave it out.

j_gene: TRBJ2-4
d_gene: -
abundance: -
len: 16
v_gene: TRBV7-9
CDR3aa: CASSTGGGIAKNIQYF
CDR3nt: TGTGCCAGCAGCACCGGAGGGGGGATAGCCAAAAACATTCAGTACTTC

j_gene: TRBJ2-5
d_gene: -
abundance: many
len: 12
v_gene: TRBV20-1
CDR3aa: CSARAGFETQYF
CDR3nt: TGCAGTGCTAGAGCAGGGTTCGAGACCCAGTACTTC

j_gene: TRBJ2-5
d_gene: -
abundance: many
len: 16
v_gene: TRBV18
CDR3aa: CASSPSVNRDLETQYF
CDR3nt: TGTGCCAGCTCACCAAGTGTGAACCGGGACTTAGAGACCCAGTACTTC

j_gene: TRBJ2-2
d_gene: TRBD2
abundance: -
len: 15
v_gene: TRBV2
CDR3aa: CASSVLTSATGELFF
CDR3nt: TGTGCCAGCAGTGTACTAACTAGCGCTACCGGGGAGCTGTTTTTT

j_gene: TRBJ1-3
d_gene: TRBD1
abundance: few
len: 15
v_gene: TRBV18
CDR3aa: CASSPMTGTGNTIYF
CDR3nt: TGTGCCAGCTCACCAATGACAGGGACTGGAAACACCATATATTTT

j_gene: TRBJ2-7
d_gene: -
abundance: -
len: 13
v_gene: TRBV4-2
CDR3aa: CASSPQGGGEQYF
CDR3nt: TGTGCCAGCAGCCCCCAAGGCGGCGGGGAGCAGTACTTC

j_gene: TRBJ2-4
d_gene: -
abundance: -
len: 13
v_gene: TRBV20-1
CDR3aa: CSARDRSQRTTYF
CDR3nt: TGCAGTGCTAGAGATCGGTCCCAGCGCACAACGTACTTC

j_gene: TRBJ2-3
d_gene: -
abundance: -
len: 18
v_gene: TRBV7-9
CDR3aa: CASSLYPAGPKGADTQYF
CDR3nt: TGTGCCAGCAGCTTATATCCTGCAGGCCCAAAGGGGGCAGATACGCAGTATTTT

j_gene: TRBJ2-1
d_gene: TRBD2
abundance: -
len: 12
v_gene: TRBV7-9
CDR3aa: CASSAGTREQFF
CDR3nt: TGTGCCAGCAGCGCTGGGACTAGAGAGCAGTTCTTC

j_gene: TRBJ2-1
d_gene: TRBD2
abundance: -
len: 16
v_gene: TRBV7-3
CDR3aa: CASSLAAGGPSYERFF
CDR3nt: TGTGCCAGCAGCTTAGCCGCGGGAGGGCCTTCGTATGAGCGGTTCTTC